One and the same sample provided the 29 T cell receptor beta chains below, sequenced in a study of OX40 agonist ivuxolimab in advanced cancers. Data came from immunoSEQ multiplex PCR; TCRdb stores just in-frame clones and leaves some out. The data contain about 93,000 clones, about 90% of them seen just once; the ten biggest clones take up about 0.51%. This specimen was CD4+ or CD8+ T cells sorted from blood, taken in a trial of the OX40 agonist ivuxolimab. These receptors were taken from an adult with an advanced solid tumor such as melanoma, head and neck, liver or kidney cancer.

This clone appeared a single time. This chain connects TRBV6-6 to TRBJ1-1, with D possibly matching TRBD1 (5 bases). Germline V gene data show CDR1 as MNHNY and CDR2 as SVGAGI (reference sequence). This CDR3 is 13 amino acids long. V lost 6 bases and J lost 1, with 9 bases in between. The CDR3 loop reads CASRRGRNTEAFF. The CDR3 nucleotides are TGTGCCAGCAGGCGGGGACGGAACACTGAAGCTTTCTTT.

The rearrangement links TRBV4-1 to TRBJ2-7, with 9 bases that match TRBD2. The V gene's germline CDR1 is MGHRA and CDR2 YSYEKL. The CDR3 extends over 17 amino acids. V gave up 1 base and J gave up 8 bases; unmatched junction bases: 15. CDR3 sequence reads: CASSQGGAGGPSRKQYF. CDR3 coding DNA: TGCGCCAGCAGCCAAGGTGGTGCGGGAGGGCCCTCCCGGAAGCAGTACTTC.

The rearrangement joins TRBV5-1 to TRBJ1-2; D is possibly TRBD1 (5 bases). Germline-derived CDR1 and CDR2 are SGHRS and YFSETQ. The CDR3 length is 14 residues. The germline V and J ends were trimmed by 1 base and 8 bases, with 15 bases remaining between them. DNA for the CDR3: TGCGCCAGCAGCTTGAACCCAGGGAGCGGGGGCTACACCTTC. This sequence encodes CASSLNPGSGGYTF.

The chain has TRBV7-8 and TRBJ2-3; 7 bases match TRBD2. Germline V CDR1 and CDR2: SGHVS, FQNEAQ. The CDR3 covers 14 residues. J lost 5 bases, V lost 5 bases, and 7 bases had no gene match. The CDR3 DNA follows: TGTGCCAGCAGCCTCGGACTAGGTTTAGATACGCAGTATTTT. Its protein is CASSLGLGLDTQYF.

V is TRBV9 and J is TRBJ1-3, with TRBD1 identical over 10 bases. Germline V CDR1 and CDR2: SGDLS, YYNGEE. This CDR3 has 16 amino acids. V shed 4 bases and J 4 bases; nucleotides not matched to a gene: 8. The CDR3 DNA reads TGTGCCAGCAGCCGAGGACAGGGGGTAGAAGGAAACACCATATATTTT. Translated, it gives CASSRGQGVEGNTIYF.

The chain recombines TRBV6-4 with TRBJ2-7; D not certain. The V end was cut by 0 bases, the J end by 5 bases, with 8 bases between. CDR3 length: 13 residues. In germline, CDR1 is MRHNA, CDR2 SNTAGT. As DNA, the CDR3 is TGTGCCAGCAGTGACTCTGCTGGGGACGAGCAGTACTTC. Its protein is CASSDSAGDEQYF.

The chain couples TRBV11-1 to TRBJ2-7; TRBD2 agrees at 7 bases. Germline assignment: CDR1 SGHAT and CDR2 FQDESV (reference sequence). V dropped 6 bases and J dropped 2; count of bases not matched to a gene: 16. The CDR3 has 17 amino acids. As DNA, the CDR3 is TGTGCCAGCAGGGGTAGTACAAGCGGGACCCACCCCTACGAGCAGTACTTC. Translating it yields CASRGSTSGTHPYEQYF.

This clone is a singleton in its sample. J is TRBJ1-3 and V is TRBV19; 10 positions match TRBD1. CDR1 and CDR2 from the germline V gene are LNHDA and SQIVND (reference sequence). V trimming: 6 bases; J trimming: 3 bases; junction bases outside the gene matches: 8. This CDR3 is built from 16 residues. In nucleotides, the CDR3 is TGTGCCAGTAGGACCTTGGGGACAGGGGTTGGAAACACCATATATTTT. This encodes CASRTLGTGVGNTIYF.

Comment on this clone: The conserved phenylalanine or tryptophan normally closing the CDR3 is absent here, so this likely arose from a read error. The chain links TRBV5-1 to TRBJ1-2; 7 nucleotides align to TRBD1. V shed 0 bases, J shed 3 bases, and the junction held 2 bases outside the gene matches. The CDR3 has 14 amino acids. CDR1 is SGHRS and CDR2 is YFSETQ in the germline V gene. The CDR3 reads CASSLVGTDYGYTL. The CDR3 nucleotides read TGCGCCAGCAGCTTGGTTGGGACAGACTATGGCTACACCCTC.

Written as DNA, the CDR3 is TGTGCCAGCAGTTACTCGCGGGGGTCCAATTCACCCCTCCACTTT. Protein sequence: CASSYSRGSNSPLHF. The chain employs TRBV6-5 and TRBJ1-6; TRBD1 might be the D (5 bases). The CDR3 is made up of 15 amino acids. Germline V gene lookup returns CDR1 MNHEY and CDR2 SVGAGI. V was trimmed by 0 bases and J by 7 bases, leaving 10 bases between them.

This sequence joins TRBV18 and TRBJ1-4; tentatively, D is TRBD1 (5 bases). The CDR3 is made up of 13 amino acids. Per the germline V gene, CDR1 is KGHSH and CDR2 is LQKENI. Trimming removed 4 bases at V and 5 bases at J, with 8 bases between. CDR3 coding DNA: TGTGCCAGCTCACAGCAGGGCAATGAAAAACTGTTTTTT. Its translation: CASSQQGNEKLFF.

The chain carries TRBV18 and TRBJ2-3; no firm D call. V gave up 2 bases and J gave up 0 bases, with 9 bases separating them. The CDR3 has 15 residues. Germline V gives CDR1 KGHSH, CDR2 LQKENI. As DNA, the CDR3 is TGTGCCAGCTCACCAGTCTCTACTAGCACAGATACGCAGTATTTT. This translates into CASSPVSTSTDTQYF.

The rearrangement joins TRBV4-1 to TRBJ2-7; 8 bases are a match to TRBD1. Germline assignment: CDR1 MGHRA and CDR2 YSYEKL. Trimming removed 2 bases from V and 0 bases from J; junction bases left unmatched: 6. This CDR3 comprises 16 residues. The DNA for the CDR3 is TGCGCCAGCAGCCAACCGGGACAGGTGAGCTCCTACGAGCAGTACTTC. It specifies CASSQPGQVSSYEQYF.

This rearrangement joins TRBV5-4 to TRBJ2-3, with 8 bases aligning to TRBD2. The CDR3 sequence is 16 residues long. Looked up from germline, CDR1 is SGHNT and CDR2 is YYREEE (reference sequence). After removal of 4 bases from V and 8 bases from J, the junction contained 15 bases not matched to a gene. The CDR3 spells CASSHRGGIVSTTQYF. Here the CDR3 DNA reads TGTGCCAGCAGCCACCGGGGGGGGATCGTCTCAACTACGCAGTATTTT.

This chain uses TRBV6-1 with TRBJ1-2; 7 bases agree with TRBD1. The CDR3 sequence is 13 residues long. Looked up from germline, CDR1 is MNHNS and CDR2 is SASEGT. J gave up 2 bases and V 6 bases, and 3 bases lay outside the gene matches. The CDR3 nucleotides read TGTGCCAGCAGACCGACAGGGAACTATGGCTACACCTTC. This encodes CASRPTGNYGYTF.

The J gene is TRBJ2-1, the V gene TRBV6-5; tentative D call: TRBD2 (6 bases). The CDR3 sequence is 13 residues long. V lost 4 bases to trimming and J lost 6 bases, with 10 bases between them. Germline V gene data show CDR1 as MNHEY and CDR2 as SVGAGI. The CDR3 DNA reads as TGTGCCAGCAGTTCGGTCGGGAGCAATGAGCAGTTCTTC. Its translation: CASSSVGSNEQFF.

The chain is built from TRBV11-3 and TRBJ1-1; D might be TRBD1 (5 bases). Deletions cut 1 base from V and 2 bases from J, with 8 bases between. The CDR3 spans 14 residues. The germline V gene has CDR1 SGHNT and CDR2 YENEEA. CDR3 region: CASSLVRDNTEAFF. As DNA, the CDR3 is TGTGCCAGCAGCTTAGTCAGGGATAACACTGAAGCTTTCTTT.

The CDR3 DNA is TGTGCCAGCTCACCAGGGACAGGGGGTGATCGGGAGCAGTACTTC. It specifies CASSPGTGGDREQYF. The chain links TRBV18 to TRBJ2-7, with 11 bases that match TRBD1. Germline V gene lookup returns CDR1 KGHSH and CDR2 LQKENI. This CDR3 has 15 amino acids. J was trimmed by 7 bases and V by 2 bases; bases with no gene match: 7.

This clone appeared a single time. The chain is built from TRBV11-1 and TRBJ2-1; possibly TRBD2 for D (7 bases). CDR1 SGHAT and CDR2 FQDESV come from the germline V gene (reference sequence). The CDR3 consists of 14 residues. Trimming took off 1 base at V and 4 bases at J, with 8 bases between the two ends. CDR3 residues: CASSLEGGYNEQFF. CDR3 bases: TGTGCCAGCAGCTTAGAGGGGGGGTACAATGAGCAGTTCTTC. The variable domain in full, completed from reference TRBV11-1 and TRBJ2-1, reads EAEVAQSPRYKITEKSQAVAFWCDPISGHATLYWYRQILGQGPELLVQFQDESVVDDSQLPKDRFSAERLKGVDSTLKIQPAELGDSAMYLCASSLEGGYNEQFFGPGTRLTVL.

The chain combines TRBV4-1 with TRBJ2-1; 7 bases align to TRBD2. CDR3 length equals 18 residues. Trimming at V came to 1 base and at J to 0 bases, leaving 9 bases not matched to a gene. Germline lookup yields CDR1 MGHRA and CDR2 YSYEKL. The CDR3 protein is CASSQAQVAGSSYNEQFF. The CDR3 DNA follows: TGCGCCAGCAGCCAAGCGCAAGTAGCGGGCAGCTCCTACAATGAGCAGTTCTTC.

The J gene is TRBJ1-2, the V gene TRBV5-1; weak D call: TRBD1 (5 bases). The CDR3 contains 14 residues. Trimming shortened V by 7 bases and J by 0 bases, and 13 bases separated the two germline ends. CDR1 and CDR2 (germline): SGHRS, YFSETQ. CDR3 in DNA: TGCGCCAGCCGGGTACAGGCGGCTAACTATGGCTACACCTTC. Translating gives CASRVQAANYGYTF.

V and J are TRBV19 and TRBJ1-2; 10 bases agree with TRBD1. The CDR3 runs 15 residues. The germline gives CDR1 LNHDA, CDR2 SQIVND (reference sequence). V lost 3 bases, J lost 7 bases, and 8 bases stayed unmatched. The CDR3 sequence: CASSISPGQGVGYTF. The DNA for the CDR3 is TGTGCCAGTAGTATCAGCCCAGGACAGGGGGTTGGCTACACCTTC.

CDR3 in amino acids: CASSRTGADTQYF. The CDR3 DNA reads TGTGCCAGCAGCAGGACAGGGGCAGATACGCAGTATTTT. V gene TRBV6-4 combines with J gene TRBJ2-3; 9 nucleotides align to TRBD1. The germline V gene encodes CDR1 MRHNA and CDR2 SNTAGT. The CDR3 is 13 residues long. The V gene end was trimmed by 6 bases and the J gene end by 4 bases; junction bases not matched to a gene: 2.

The chain links TRBV11-2 to TRBJ1-2; D not resolved. V gave up 2 bases and J gave up 1 base, with 8 bases separating them. Germline V gene lookup returns CDR1 SGHAT and CDR2 FQNNGV. The CDR3 runs 14 residues. CDR3: CASSLTPDNYGYTF. DNA for the CDR3: TGTGCCAGCAGCTTAACCCCCGATAACTATGGCTACACCTTC.

Here the CDR3 reads CASSLGSGKEKLFF. For the CDR3, the DNA is TGTGCCAGCAGCTTAGGGTCAGGGAAAGAAAAACTGTTTTTT. This sequence joins TRBV7-9 and TRBJ1-4, with D possibly TRBD1 on 5 matching bases. V gave up 1 base and J gave up 8 bases, with 11 bases separating them. The length of the CDR3 is 14 residues. CDR1 is SEHNR, CDR2 FQNEAQ, per germline (reference sequence).

The chain links TRBV6-1 to TRBJ1-2; 9 bases map to TRBD1. The junction had 5 bases not matched to a gene; V was cut back by 5 bases and J by 4 bases. The CDR3 has 14 amino acids. Germline V gene data show CDR1 as MNHNS and CDR2 as SASEGT. The CDR3 protein is CASSSKGQGYGYTF. Here the CDR3 DNA reads TGTGCCAGCAGTTCCAAGGGACAGGGCTATGGCTACACCTTC.

The chain combines TRBV2 with TRBJ1-4, with D maybe TRBD1 (6 bases). Trimming cost V 4 bases and J 5 bases, with 17 bases left between them. The CDR3 has 16 residues. Germline V CDR1 and CDR2: SNHLY, FYNNEI. DNA for the CDR3: TGTGCCAGCAGTGCTAAGACAGGCCTCCGGAATGAAAAACTGTTTTTT. Amino acid sequence: CASSAKTGLRNEKLFF.

V and J are TRBV7-9 and TRBJ1-5; D not resolved. Germline CDR1 reads SEHNR; CDR2 reads FQNEAQ (reference sequence). The V and J ends lost 1 base and 6 bases respectively, with 7 bases between them. CDR3 size: 13 residues. CDR3 sequence: CASSLEGIQPQHF. The CDR3 DNA follows: TGTGCCAGCAGCTTAGAGGGAATTCAGCCCCAGCATTTT.

The CDR3 protein is CASSGRGPSTDTQYF. The CDR3 DNA is TGTGCCAGCAGCGGACGGGGGCCATCCACAGATACGCAGTATTTT. This chain uses TRBV9 with TRBJ2-3; possibly TRBD1 or TRBD2 for D (6 bases each). From germline, CDR1 is SGDLS and CDR2 YYNGEE. Between the trimmed V and J ends, which lost 3 bases and 2 bases, there was a span of 13 bases. The CDR3 is 15 amino acids.